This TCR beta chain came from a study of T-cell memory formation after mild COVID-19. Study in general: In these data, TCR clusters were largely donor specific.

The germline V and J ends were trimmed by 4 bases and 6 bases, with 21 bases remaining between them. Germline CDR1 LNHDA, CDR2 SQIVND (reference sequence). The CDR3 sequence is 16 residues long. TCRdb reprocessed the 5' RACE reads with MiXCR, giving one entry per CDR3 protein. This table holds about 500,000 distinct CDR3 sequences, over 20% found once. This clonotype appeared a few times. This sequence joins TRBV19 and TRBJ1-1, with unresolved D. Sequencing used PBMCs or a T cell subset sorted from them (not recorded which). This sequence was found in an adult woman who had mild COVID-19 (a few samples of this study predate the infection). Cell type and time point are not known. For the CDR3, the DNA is TGTGCCAGTAGTACCTCAACAGTAGTCCTCCTAGCTGAAGCTTTCTTT. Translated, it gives CASSTSTVVLLAEAFF.